What follows are 32 T cell receptor beta chains derived from one specimen sequenced in a study of radiation and T cells in renal cell carcinoma. Profiled with immunoSEQ multiplex PCR; TCRdb holds only in-frame clones, not every one. The table lists about 24,000 clones, more than 40% of them singletons, with more than 15% in the top ten. The treatment was: 15 Gy SBRT to primary tumor, nephrectomy 4 weeks later. The sample was tumor tissue, taken from a patient whose treatment included radiotherapy and nephrectomy. The receptor set was obtained from a woman aged 45-60 years with renal cell carcinoma.

The J gene is TRBJ1-1, the V gene TRBV18; D unresolved. Looked up from germline, CDR1 is KGHSH and CDR2 is LQKENI. V shed 2 bases and J shed 1 base, with 5 bases lying between them. The CDR3 is made up of 13 amino acids. The CDR3 sequence: CASSPTSNTEAFF. The DNA of the CDR3 is TGTGCCAGCTCACCAACATCGAACACTGAAGCTTTCTTT.

V is TRBV5-8 and J is TRBJ2-7, with D possibly TRBD1 on 5 matching bases. V was clipped by 3 bases and J by 3 bases, with 16 bases between them. The CDR3 runs 15 residues. CDR1 is SGHTS and CDR2 is YDEGEE in the germline V gene. For the CDR3, the DNA is TGTGCCAGCAGCTGGAACGGTGCAGGGCGCTACGAGCAGTACTTC. This encodes CASSWNGAGRYEQYF.

This clone occurred a few times. The rearrangement joins TRBV11-2 to TRBJ1-3; no firm D call. CDR3 length: 14 residues. Germline V CDR1 and CDR2: SGHAT, FQNNGV. V lost 5 bases and J 2 bases, leaving 10 bases between the germline ends. CDR3 sequence reads: CASSLSGAGNTIYF. Written as DNA, the CDR3 is TGTGCCAGCAGCCTGAGTGGGGCTGGAAACACCATATATTTT.

This chain joins TRBV5-1 and TRBJ1-2; TRBD1 aligns across 12 bases. The trim removed 0 bases at V and 4 bases at J, leaving 10 bases unmatched. Germline-derived CDR1 and CDR2 are SGHRS and YFSETQ. This CDR3 is 18 amino acids long. The CDR3 coding sequence is TGCGCCAGCAGCTTGGCCGGGACAGGGGGCCTTTTTACCTATGGCTACACCTTC. Amino acids: CASSLAGTGGLFTYGYTF.

The J gene is TRBJ1-2, the V gene TRBV6-5, with TRBD1 matching over 9 bases. The CDR3 length is 14 residues. Unmatched junction bases numbered 6, after V lost 6 bases and J lost 4 bases. Germline loops: CDR1 MNHEY, CDR2 SVGAGI. DNA for the CDR3: TGTGCCAGCAGGAAACAGGGGGCCGGCTATGGCTACACCTTC. Translation: CASRKQGAGYGYTF.

This clone has a handful of counts. The chain employs TRBV7-9 and TRBJ1-4, with 7 bases identical to TRBD1. The CDR3 length is 14 residues. Germline V CDR1 and CDR2: SEHNR, FQNEAQ (reference sequence). Trimming at V came to 4 bases and at J to 7 bases, leaving 6 bases not matched to a gene. DNA of the CDR3: TGTGCCAGCAGCTCGACAGGGAGGGGTGAAAAACTGTTTTTT. Translation: CASSSTGRGEKLFF.

This clone was seen a few times. The V call is TRBV4-2, the J call TRBJ2-5; TRBD2 aligns across 9 bases. Germline CDR1 LGHNA, CDR2 YNFKEQ. The CDR3 is 17 residues long. V shed 1 base, J shed 5 bases, and the junction held 11 bases outside the gene matches. The DNA for the CDR3 is TGTGCCAGCAGCCAAGGTCCAGGAGGGCGGGGGGGTGAGACCCAGTACTTC. As protein: CASSQGPGGRGGETQYF.

This sequence joins TRBV7-6 and TRBJ2-5, with 15 positions matching TRBD2. CDR1 is SGHVS and CDR2 is FNYEAQ in the germline V gene. J lost 5 bases, V lost 4 bases, and 11 bases had no gene match. The length of the CDR3 is 18 residues. The CDR3 nucleotides read TGTGCCAGCAGCTCCCGGACTAGCGGGGGGGCCGTAGGGGAGACCCAGTACTTC. Protein sequence: CASSSRTSGGAVGETQYF.

The sample holds a few counts of this clone. The rearrangement uses TRBV27 and TRBJ2-2; D remains ambiguous. Germline loops: CDR1 MNHEY, CDR2 SMNVEV (reference sequence). Trimming shortened V by 6 bases and J by 4 bases, and 15 bases separated the two germline ends. This CDR3 comprises 15 residues. The CDR3 loop reads CASRTGLTGTGELFF. Written as DNA, the CDR3 is TGTGCCAGCAGAACTGGTCTTACCGGCACCGGGGAGCTGTTTTTT.

The gene calls are TRBV5-5 and TRBJ1-1, with 7 positions matching TRBD1. The V segment lost 3 bases and the J segment 1 base; nucleotides outside the gene matches: 9. CDR1 is SGHKS and CDR2 is YYEKEE in the germline V gene (reference sequence). The CDR3 loop spans 16 amino acids. CDR3 in DNA: TGTGCCAGCAGCTGGAGGACAGGCGGGGGGAACACTGAAGCTTTCTTT. Protein product: CASSWRTGGGNTEAFF.

The chain employs TRBV9 and TRBJ1-4, with a tentative D call TRBD1 (5 bases). V was trimmed by 0 bases and J by 3 bases, leaving 6 bases between them. Germline V CDR1 and CDR2: SGDLS, YYNGEE. The CDR3 consists of 14 residues. CDR3 nucleotide sequence: TGTGCCAGCAGCGTAGGGACATCTAATGAAAAACTGTTTTTT. Its protein is CASSVGTSNEKLFF.

V gene TRBV5-1 combines with J gene TRBJ2-7, with D tentatively TRBD1 (6 bases). The germline V gene encodes CDR1 SGHRS and CDR2 YFSETQ. Trimming pared 3 bases from V and 2 bases from J, leaving 15 bases between. The CDR3 length is 15 residues. CDR3 nucleotide sequence: TGCGCCAGCAGCTCGGACGGACAGAGCGCCTACGAGCAGTACTTC. Protein: CASSSDGQSAYEQYF.

This chain joins TRBV6-5 and TRBJ2-7; 7 bases agree with TRBD1. The V gene end was trimmed by 0 bases and the J gene end by 4 bases; junction bases not matched to a gene: 3. CDR1 and CDR2 (germline): MNHEY, SVGAGI. The CDR3 sequence is 14 residues long. CDR3 region: CASSYSRDRYEQYF. The CDR3 bases are TGTGCCAGCAGTTACTCTAGGGACAGATACGAGCAGTACTTC.

The chain couples TRBV6-5 to TRBJ2-5; D perhaps matches TRBD2 (5 bases). CDR1 is MNHEY and CDR2 is SVGAGI in the germline V gene. The V gene lost 0 bases and the J gene lost 5 bases, with 10 bases spanning the gap. The CDR3 is made up of 14 amino acids. The CDR3 bases are TGTGCCAGCAGTTACTCGCTTCGAGGGGAGACCCAGTACTTC. Amino acid sequence: CASSYSLRGETQYF.

The gene calls are TRBV2 and TRBJ2-7; 13 bases match TRBD2. V gave up 2 bases and J gave up 7 bases; unmatched junction bases: 8. This CDR3 is built from 16 residues. The germline V gene encodes CDR1 SNHLY and CDR2 FYNNEI. The CDR3 here is CASSEPRLAGGREQYF. CDR3 DNA: TGTGCCAGCAGTGAACCAAGACTAGCGGGGGGACGGGAGCAGTACTTC.

This clone appeared a few times. V usage is TRBV4-3 and J usage is TRBJ1-2, with D unresolved. Germline values: CDR1 LGHNA, CDR2 YSLEER. Trimming cost V 0 bases and J 7 bases, with 12 bases left between them. The CDR3 is 14 amino acids. The CDR3 sequence is CASSQERDDGGYTF. CDR3 nucleotides: TGCGCCAGCAGCCAAGAAAGGGATGACGGTGGCTACACCTTC.

In nucleotides, the CDR3 is TGTGCCACCCTCCAGGGGGCCACCTACGAGCAGTACTTC. Protein: CATLQGATYEQYF. The V gene is TRBV6-6, the J gene TRBJ2-7; TRBD1 matches at 8 bases. The CDR3 sequence is 13 residues long. The ends lost 10 bases at V and 2 bases at J; junction bases unmatched: 7. Germline V lookup: CDR1 MNHNY, CDR2 SVGAGI (reference sequence).

This clone was recorded a few times. The J gene is TRBJ2-2, the V gene TRBV9; TRBD2 might be the D (6 bases). CDR3 length: 15 residues. Germline V gene lookup returns CDR1 SGDLS and CDR2 YYNGEE. V was trimmed by 1 base and J by 4 bases, leaving 11 bases between them. CDR3 coding DNA: TGTGCCAGCAGCGTATCTAGCGTGGTCACCGGGGAGCTGTTTTTT. This gives the protein CASSVSSVVTGELFF.

This clone has just a few counts. The V and J genes are TRBV6-6 and TRBJ1-1; no definite D call. V dropped 7 bases and J dropped 1 base, with 7 bases sitting between them. From germline, CDR1 is MNHNY and CDR2 SVGAGI (reference sequence). This CDR3 comprises 12 residues. As DNA, the CDR3 is TGTGCCAGCAATAGTGGGAACACTGAAGCTTTCTTT. This encodes CASNSGNTEAFF.

This clone was seen only a few times. J is TRBJ1-6 and V is TRBV7-8; 11 bases fit TRBD1. With V trimmed by 7 bases and J by 9 bases, 8 bases remained unmatched. The CDR3 loop spans 15 amino acids. Germline V gene lookup returns CDR1 SGHVS and CDR2 FQNEAQ. In DNA form, the CDR3 reads TGTGCCAGCACCCGGACAGGGGGCCGGGGTTCACCCCTCCACTTT. This sequence encodes CASTRTGGRGSPLHF.

At least ten counts were recorded for this clone. V and J are TRBV7-8 and TRBJ2-3; 9 bases map to TRBD2. This CDR3 comprises 20 residues. Germline V gives CDR1 SGHVS, CDR2 FQNEAQ. Trimming removed 3 bases from V and 0 bases from J; junction bases left unmatched: 16. The CDR3 protein is CASSFPYIAGDLSSTDTQYF. The CDR3 DNA is TGTGCCAGCAGCTTCCCATATATAGCGGGGGACCTATCTAGCACAGATACGCAGTATTTT. Full variable domain (outside the CDR3, taken from reference TRBV7-8 and TRBJ2-3): GAGVSQSPRYKVAKRGQDVALRCDPISGHVSLFWYQQALGQGPEFLTYFQNEAQLDKSGLPSDRFFAERPEGSVSTLKIQRTQQEDSAVYLCASSFPYIAGDLSSTDTQYFGPGTRLTVL.

This clone was counted between two and nine times. The chain has TRBV5-1 and TRBJ1-2; a weak D match, TRBD1 (5 bases). Per the germline V gene, CDR1 is SGHRS and CDR2 is YFSETQ. V was shortened by 0 bases and J by 4 bases, with 13 bases between the two germline ends. The CDR3 contains 15 residues. This CDR3 reads CASSLVGDPVYGYTF. CDR3 DNA: TGCGCCAGCAGCTTGGTTGGGGACCCGGTCTATGGCTACACCTTC.

The CDR3 DNA reads as TGCGCCAGCAGCCGGGGCCACAGGGACCCTAGCACAGATACGCAGTATTTT. Its protein is CASSRGHRDPSTDTQYF. The rearrangement joins TRBV5-1 to TRBJ2-3; D may be TRBD1 (6 bases). V gave up 4 bases and J gave up 0 bases, with 18 bases separating them. Germline values: CDR1 SGHRS, CDR2 YFSETQ. This CDR3 has 17 amino acids.

The chain's CDR3 is CAISPGQDTDTQYF. DNA of the CDR3: TGTGCCATCTCCCCGGGACAGGACACAGATACGCAGTATTTT. V and J are TRBV10-3 and TRBJ2-3, with 8 bases matching TRBD1. The CDR3 sequence is 14 residues long. V lost 8 bases and J lost 2; bases outside the gene matches: 6. The germline V gene has CDR1 ENHRY and CDR2 SYGVKD.

The gene calls are TRBV4-3 and TRBJ2-7, with D unclear. This CDR3 comprises 15 residues. V was shortened by 0 bases and J by 0 bases, with 9 bases between the two germline ends. Per the germline V gene, CDR1 is LGHNA and CDR2 is YSLEER. The CDR3 is CASSQDRRSSYEQYF. The DNA of the CDR3 is TGCGCCAGCAGCCAAGATAGAAGGAGCTCCTACGAGCAGTACTTC.

The rearrangement uses TRBV9 and TRBJ1-5; 8 positions match TRBD1. CDR3 size: 16 residues. Germline values: CDR1 SGDLS, CDR2 YYNGEE. V lost 0 bases and J lost 4; bases outside the gene matches: 6. CDR3 loop: CASSVVSGQGNQPQHF. For the CDR3, the DNA is TGTGCCAGCAGCGTAGTGTCTGGACAGGGTAATCAGCCCCAGCATTTT. The full variable domain, in which reference TRBV9 and TRBJ1-5 provide the parts outside the CDR3, is DSGVTQTPKHLITATGQRVTLRCSPRSGDLSVYWYQQSLDQGLQFLIQYYNGEERAKGNILERFSAQQFPDLHSELNLSSLELGDSALYFCASSVVSGQGNQPQHFGDGTRLSIL.

This clone is a singleton in its sample. CDR3 sequence reads: CATRLAGETQYF. The CDR3 DNA reads as TGTGCCACCCGGCTAGCGGGGGAGACCCAGTACTTC. The chain uses TRBV15 and TRBJ2-5; 9 bases fit TRBD2. The CDR3 covers 12 residues. The trim removed 8 bases at V and 5 bases at J, leaving 3 bases unmatched. CDR1 and CDR2 from the germline V gene are LNHNV and YYDKDF (reference sequence).

This clone was counted a few times. The rearrangement joins TRBV7-3 to TRBJ1-1; 7 nucleotides match TRBD1. Germline V gene lookup returns CDR1 SGHTA and CDR2 FQGTGA. With V trimmed by 3 bases and J by 7 bases, 5 bases remained unmatched. The CDR3 runs 13 residues. The CDR3 sequence: CASSFQGGDEAFF. CDR3 sequence (DNA): TGTGCCAGCAGCTTCCAGGGGGGTGATGAAGCTTTCTTT.

V and J are TRBV19 and TRBJ2-7; 10 bases agree with TRBD2. Germline CDR1 and CDR2: LNHDA and SQIVND (reference sequence). This CDR3 is built from 15 residues. The ends lost 5 bases at V and 4 bases at J; junction bases unmatched: 8. DNA of the CDR3: TGTGCCAGTAGTCCCCGACGACTAGCGGGTTACGAGCAGTACTTC. This codes for CASSPRRLAGYEQYF.

The rearrangement links TRBV5-6 to TRBJ1-1; TRBD1 agrees at 7 bases. Germline loops: CDR1 SGHDT, CDR2 YYEEEE. CDR3 length: 13 amino acids. The V and J ends lost 4 bases and 7 bases, in that order; junction bases with no gene match: 7. The CDR3 loop is CASSGQDINEAFF. The DNA for the CDR3 is TGTGCCAGCAGCGGACAGGACATTAATGAAGCTTTCTTT.

This chain connects TRBV30 to TRBJ2-1; TRBD1 matches at 9 bases. The CDR3 extends over 13 amino acids. The ends lost 4 bases at V and 8 bases at J; junction bases unmatched: 6. Germline V gene lookup returns CDR1 GTSNPN and CDR2 SVGIG (reference sequence). CDR3 nucleotide sequence: TGTGCCTGGAACCGGGACAGGGTGGATGAGCAGTTCTTC. This gives the protein CAWNRDRVDEQFF.

The rearrangement joins TRBV15 to TRBJ1-2, with 11 bases fitting TRBD1. The CDR3 extends over 16 amino acids. Germline V gene lookup returns CDR1 LNHNV and CDR2 YYDKDF (reference sequence). J lost 6 bases, V lost 0 bases, and 6 bases had no gene match. The CDR3 here is CATSRDLLGQGDGYTF. Written as DNA, the CDR3 is TGTGCCACCAGCAGAGATCTTTTGGGACAGGGGGATGGCTACACCTTC. Supplemented by reference TRBV15 and TRBJ1-2, the full variable domain reads DAMVIQNPRYQVTQFGKPVTLSCSQTLNHNVMYWYQQKSSQAPKLLFHYYDKDFNNEADTPDNFQSRRPNTSFCFLDIRSPGLGDTAMYLCATSRDLLGQGDGYTFGSGTRLTVV.